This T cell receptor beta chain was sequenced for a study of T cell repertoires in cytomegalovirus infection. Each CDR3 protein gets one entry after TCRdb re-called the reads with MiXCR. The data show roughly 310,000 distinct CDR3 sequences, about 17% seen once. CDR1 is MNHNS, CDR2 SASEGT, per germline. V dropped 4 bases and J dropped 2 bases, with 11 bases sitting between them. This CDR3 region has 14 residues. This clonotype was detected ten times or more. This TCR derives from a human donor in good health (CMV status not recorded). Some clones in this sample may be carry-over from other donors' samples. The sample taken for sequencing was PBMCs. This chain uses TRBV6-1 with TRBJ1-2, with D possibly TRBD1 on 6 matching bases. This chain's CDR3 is CASSVLQGNYGYTF. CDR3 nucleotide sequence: TGTGCCAGCAGTGTCCTCCAGGGGAACTATGGCTACACCTTC.